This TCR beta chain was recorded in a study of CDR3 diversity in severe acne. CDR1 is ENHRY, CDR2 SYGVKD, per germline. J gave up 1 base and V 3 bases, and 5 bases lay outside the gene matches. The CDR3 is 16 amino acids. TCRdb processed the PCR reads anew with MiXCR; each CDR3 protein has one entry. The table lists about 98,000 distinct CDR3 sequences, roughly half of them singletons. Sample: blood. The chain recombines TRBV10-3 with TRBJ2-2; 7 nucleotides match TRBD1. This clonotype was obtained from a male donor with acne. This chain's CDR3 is CAISEQGSGNTGELFF. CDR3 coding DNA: TGTGCCATCAGTGAACAGGGGAGCGGGAACACCGGGGAGCTGTTTTTT.